The rows below give T cell receptor beta chains drawn from one sample of a study of a mutant IDH1 vaccine in newly diagnosed glioma. These TCRs' antigens remain unknown. Measured with immunoSEQ multiplex PCR; TCRdb has only the in-frame clones, and not every one. The sample includes around 61,000 clones, around 89% of them seen just once. The sample in question was PBMCs, obtained from a glioma patient whose treatment included an IDH1 peptide vaccine. These receptors were obtained from a woman aged 40 to 50 with glioma. Both conserved end residues are part of each CDR3. Only part of the rows carry a size: once, few, many, or a class if the clone is expanded.

size | J | V | CDR3
NA | TRBJ2-1 | TRBV2 | CASSSPGQGAGAYNEQFF
few | TRBJ2-1 | TRBV27 | CASSTYRASSYNEQFF
NA | TRBJ2-3 | TRBV25-1 | CASSPRRTPGADTQYF
NA | TRBJ2-1 | TRBV11-3 | CASSLEGGRAGEQFF
NA | TRBJ2-3 | TRBV18 | CASSPGTISTDTQYF
once | TRBJ1-5 | TRBV4-1 | CASSQDLKLGVGQPQHF
NA | TRBJ2-1 | TRBV4-1 | CASSTLAGVGGNEQFF
NA | TRBJ2-7 | TRBV7-2 | CASSLVPYEQYF
NA | TRBJ1-5 | TRBV7-9 | CASSLEVNQPQHF
NA | TRBJ1-1 | TRBV14 | CASSERRPQTTTEAFF
few | TRBJ2-6 | TRBV4-3 | CASSQDLWVYGANVLTF
NA | TRBJ2-6 | TRBV6-1 | CASSEETGSGANVLTF
NA | TRBJ1-2 | TRBV10-3 | CAISENNYGYTF
NA | TRBJ1-4 | TRBV2 | CASNLQGVAFEKLFF
NA | TRBJ2-2 | TRBV19 | CASSPGVPQLFF
NA | TRBJ2-4 | TRBV7-9 | CASSMERDRAGLNIQYF
NA | TRBJ1-1 | TRBV29-1 | CSVRKNTEAFF